This passage covers 5 T cell receptor beta chains from one sample sequenced in a study of post-analysis software for immune sequencing data. Study observations and caveats: Relative to controls, patients had 4 or 5 TRBV segments at higher frequency, with TRBV5-6, TRBV5-1 and TRBV20-1 among these.

Their antigens are not known. Unique molecular identifiers had been added to the TCR beta cDNA libraries. TCRdb independently ran MiXCR on the PCR reads; one entry per CDR3 protein. The table shows fewer than 850,000 distinct CDR3 sequences, with about 32% occurring only once. Material for sequencing was blood. Receptors were obtained from a girl aged 10 to 17 with multiple sclerosis.

This clonotype has just a few counts. This chain joins TRBV7-9 and TRBJ2-5; D is unclear. V lost 5 bases, J lost 1 base, and 8 bases lay in between. CDR1 and CDR2 (germline): SEHNR, FQNEAQ (reference sequence). This CDR3 spans 13 amino acids. This CDR3 is CASSPVIQETQYF. In DNA, the CDR3 is TGTGCCAGCAGCCCCGTTATCCAAGAGACCCAGTACTTC.

A remark on this clonotype: One end of the junction does not line up with germline, which may come from a read error. The gene calls are TRBV11-2 and TRBJ2-3; TRBD2 agrees at 8 bases. Germline CDR1 is SGHAT and CDR2 is FQNNGV. The CDR3 spans 15 residues. The CDR3 bases are TGTGCCGGCAGCGGGGGACATTTAAGCACAGATACGCAGTATTTT. It specifies CAGSGGHLSTDTQYF.

This clonotype was seen only a few times. V gene TRBV18 combines with J gene TRBJ2-5, with 8 positions matching TRBD2. From germline, CDR1 is KGHSH and CDR2 LQKENI. With 2 bases clipped from V and 4 bases from J, the junction kept 3 bases outside the gene matches. CDR3 length: 14 amino acids. The chain's CDR3 is CASSPTGLAETQYF. The CDR3 DNA follows: TGTGCCAGCTCACCAACAGGACTAGCAGAGACCCAGTACTTC.

CDR3 DNA sequence: TGCGCCAGCAGTGAGTCGGCGGTCAGCACAGATACGCAGTATTTT. It yields the protein CASSESAVSTDTQYF. This chain links TRBV10-1 with TRBJ2-3; no firm D call. Trimming left V 0 bases short and J 0 bases short, with 7 bases between. The germline V gene encodes CDR1 WNHNN and CDR2 SYGVQD (reference sequence). The CDR3 contains 15 residues.

The rearrangement links TRBV11-3 to TRBJ2-1; 10 bases align to TRBD2. CDR1 and CDR2 (germline): SGHNT, YENEEA. V lost 1 base and J lost 6; bases outside the gene matches: 9. The CDR3 covers 17 residues. The CDR3 region has the DNA TGTGCCAGCAGCTTAGTCTTCGGGCTAGCGGGAGCCAATGAGCAGTTCTTC. This codes for CASSLVFGLAGANEQFF.